Presented here are 25 T cell receptor beta chains from one specimen sequenced in a study of a mutant IDH1 vaccine in newly diagnosed glioma. Documented time point: week 5, during vaccination. Each dose delivered 300 ug of mutant IDH1 20-mer peptide subcutaneously with imiquimod. These receptors are not linked to any known antigen. The repertoire was sequenced with immunoSEQ multiplex PCR; TCRdb's copy has only in-frame clones and lacks some. In the table there are approximately 26,000 clones, around 85% of which are singletons. The sample consisted of PBMCs, taken from a glioma patient whose treatment included an IDH1 peptide vaccine. All receptors derive from a middle-aged man with glioma. Some clones in this sample may be carry-over from other donors' samples.

The CDR3: CASSPPSPANYGYTF. CDR3 sequence (DNA): TGTGCCAGCTCACCACCGTCCCCTGCGAACTATGGCTACACCTTC. The chain couples TRBV18 to TRBJ1-2; D not resolved. CDR1 KGHSH and CDR2 LQKENI come from the germline V gene. The CDR3 contains 15 residues. V gave up 0 bases and J gave up 2 bases, with 10 bases separating them.

The rearrangement links TRBV7-9 to TRBJ1-1; tentative D call: TRBD1 (5 bases). Germline V lookup: CDR1 SEHNR, CDR2 FQNEAQ (reference sequence). With 7 bases removed from V and 1 base from J, the gap between germline ends came to 16 bases. The CDR3 runs 15 residues. CDR3 protein: CASTGPGPRNTEAFF. CDR3 sequence (DNA): TGTGCCAGCACCGGACCGGGACCCAGGAACACTGAAGCTTTCTTT.

The chain links TRBV14 to TRBJ1-3, with D possibly TRBD1 on 5 matching bases. The CDR3 extends over 14 amino acids. CDR1 SGHDN and CDR2 FVKESK come from the germline V gene. Trimming pared 5 bases from V and 3 bases from J, leaving 11 bases between. For the CDR3, the DNA is TGTGCCAGCAGCGAACTGGGGGGTGGAAACACCATATATTTT. It specifies CASSELGGGNTIYF.

The chain employs TRBV29-1 and TRBJ1-1, with TRBD1 matching 8 bases. This CDR3 spans 13 amino acids. V trimming: 6 bases; J trimming: 5 bases; junction bases outside the gene matches: 8. Germline CDR1 and CDR2: SQVTM and ANQGSEA. The CDR3 DNA reads TGCAGCGTCCGCGACAGGGGTGGAACTGAAGCTTTCTTT. Its translation: CSVRDRGGTEAFF.

The chain joins TRBV5-1 to TRBJ1-2; D is uncertain. CDR1 is SGHRS, CDR2 YFSETQ, per germline. V gave up 3 bases and J gave up 6 bases, with 15 bases separating them. CDR3 length: 14 residues. The CDR3 reads CASSSGLRADGYTF. CDR3 sequence (DNA): TGCGCCAGCAGCTCCGGGTTGAGGGCGGATGGCTACACCTTC. Full variable domain (rest looked up from reference TRBV5-1 and TRBJ1-2): KAGVTQTPRYLIKTRGQQVTLSCSPISGHRSVSWYQQTPGQGLQFLFEYFSETQRNKGNFPGRFSGRQFSNSRSEMNVSTLELGDSALYLCASSSGLRADGYTFGSGTRLTVV.

This chain connects TRBV4-1 to TRBJ1-6; 7 positions match TRBD1. CDR3 size: 14 residues. The ends lost 4 bases at V and 5 bases at J; junction bases unmatched: 2. The V gene's germline CDR1 is MGHRA and CDR2 YSYEKL. The CDR3, as DNA: TGCGCCAGCAGCCTCGGACAGGATAATTCACCCCTCCACTTT. Its protein product is CASSLGQDNSPLHF.

The chain combines TRBV7-9 with TRBJ1-1; 10 positions match TRBD1. The CDR3 consists of 16 residues. V gave up 5 bases and J gave up 0 bases; unmatched junction bases: 6. Germline CDR1 reads SEHNR; CDR2 reads FQNEAQ (reference sequence). CDR3 nucleotide sequence: TGTGCCAGCAGCCTTCGGGACAGGGGCCTGAACACTGAAGCTTTCTTT. It specifies CASSLRDRGLNTEAFF.

The CDR3 here is CASSERGGTDTQYF. DNA for the CDR3: TGTGCCAGCAGTGAGCGGGGGGGCACAGATACGCAGTATTTT. The chain has TRBV6-4 and TRBJ2-3; 8 bases map to TRBD2. J lost 1 base, V lost 3 bases, and 0 bases had no gene match. CDR1 is MRHNA and CDR2 is SNTAGT in the germline V gene. The CDR3 length is 14 residues.

The J gene is TRBJ2-5, the V gene TRBV2; D not certain. V was trimmed by 2 bases and J by 4 bases, leaving 17 bases between them. There are 16 residues in the CDR3. Germline V lookup: CDR1 SNHLY, CDR2 FYNNEI. CDR3 DNA sequence: TGTGCCAGCAGTGAACTGGGTTCGGTCGCCGGAGAGACCCAGTACTTC. Translation: CASSELGSVAGETQYF.

The rearrangement links TRBV19 to TRBJ1-5, with D possibly being TRBD1 (6 bases). Trimming removed 3 bases at V and 7 bases at J, with 10 bases between. Germline loops: CDR1 LNHDA, CDR2 SQIVND (reference sequence). The CDR3 has 13 amino acids. Here the CDR3 DNA reads TGTGCCAGTAGTATGGGGACAAGGCAGCCCCAGCATTTT. It translates to CASSMGTRQPQHF.

The chain is built from TRBV7-2 and TRBJ2-7; 7 nucleotides match TRBD1. The length of the CDR3 is 12 residues. The V segment lost 5 bases and the J segment 6 bases; nucleotides outside the gene matches: 4. Germline-derived CDR1 and CDR2 are SGHTA and FQGNSA. The CDR3 here is CASSPGTVEQYF. The CDR3 coding sequence is TGTGCCAGCAGCCCGGGGACAGTCGAGCAGTACTTC.

Only a few counts were recorded for this clone. The V gene is TRBV2, the J gene TRBJ2-3; tentatively, D is TRBD1 (5 bases). From germline, CDR1 is SNHLY and CDR2 FYNNEI. The CDR3 loop spans 15 amino acids. The V end was cut by 6 bases, the J end by 0 bases, with 13 bases between. The DNA of the CDR3 is TGTGCCAGCAGCCGGACAACTTACAGCACAGATACGCAGTATTTT. Protein sequence: CASSRTTYSTDTQYF.

The genes are TRBV19 and TRBJ1-1, with 7 bases identical to TRBD1. Trimming cost V 6 bases and J 11 bases; bases outside gene matches: 18. The germline V gene has CDR1 LNHDA and CDR2 SQIVND (reference sequence). The CDR3 length is 15 residues. The CDR3: CASSHRRQGREAAFF. CDR3 coding DNA: TGTGCCAGTAGCCATCGGAGACAGGGCCGAGAGGCGGCTTTCTTT.

This sequence joins TRBV5-1 and TRBJ2-5; no definite D call. The CDR3 contains 15 residues. V lost 0 bases to trimming and J lost 1 base, with 10 bases between them. CDR1 is SGHRS and CDR2 is YFSETQ in the germline V gene. CDR3 in DNA: TGCGCCAGCAGCTTGGCCCCCGGGTCCCAAGAGACCCAGTACTTC. Protein product: CASSLAPGSQETQYF.

V is TRBV5-1 and J is TRBJ2-1; D is uncertain. V shed 0 bases and J shed 0 bases, with 13 bases lying between them. Germline loops: CDR1 SGHRS, CDR2 YFSETQ. The CDR3 sequence is 17 residues long. CDR3 sequence: CASSLARSVSSYNEQFF. The CDR3 nucleotides are TGCGCCAGCAGCTTGGCCAGATCGGTGAGCTCCTACAATGAGCAGTTCTTC.

CDR3 protein: CASSENGGLAGGSRQYF. CDR3 nucleotide sequence: TGTGCCAGCAGTGAAAACGGAGGGCTAGCGGGGGGTTCGAGGCAGTACTTC. The chain couples TRBV6-1 to TRBJ2-7; 11 nucleotides align to TRBD2. V was clipped by 2 bases and J by 9 bases; unmatched bases: 15. This CDR3 spans 17 amino acids. Germline CDR1 MNHNS, CDR2 SASEGT.

This rearrangement joins TRBV5-1 to TRBJ1-2; TRBD1 matches 7 bases. Germline V gene lookup returns CDR1 SGHRS and CDR2 YFSETQ. The ends lost 2 bases at V and 0 bases at J; junction bases unmatched: 1. The length of the CDR3 is 14 residues. The DNA of the CDR3 is TGCGCCAGCAGCTTAGGGACAGCTAACTATGGCTACACCTTC. This translates into CASSLGTANYGYTF.

This sequence joins TRBV5-1 and TRBJ1-1; the D gene is possibly TRBD1 (6 bases). CDR1 is SGHRS and CDR2 is YFSETQ in the germline V gene. The V and J ends lost 5 bases and 1 base respectively, with 15 bases between them. There are 15 residues in the CDR3. The CDR3 reads CASSAGHRSNTEAFF. The CDR3 DNA follows: TGCGCCAGCAGTGCGGGACACAGATCGAACACTGAAGCTTTCTTT.

The rearrangement links TRBV29-1 to TRBJ2-1, with D unresolved. Germline CDR1 and CDR2: SQVTM and ANQGSEA. The V gene lost 4 bases and the J gene lost 6 bases, with 13 bases spanning the gap. CDR3 size: 13 residues. CDR3 bases: TGCAGCGTTGTCAAAGGAGACCGCAATGAGCAGTTCTTC. As protein: CSVVKGDRNEQFF.

The rearrangement joins TRBV5-6 to TRBJ2-3; TRBD2 might be the D (6 bases). This CDR3 is 13 amino acids long. Germline V gene sequence: CDR1 SGHDT, CDR2 YYEEEE. The V end was cut by 4 bases, the J end by 0 bases, with 6 bases between. CDR3 coding DNA: TGTGCCAGCAGCCGGGGGAGCACAGATACGCAGTATTTT. It encodes CASSRGSTDTQYF.

This chain uses TRBV14 with TRBJ2-7; 7 bases agree with TRBD1. The CDR3 sequence is 17 residues long. V shed 0 bases, J shed 5 bases, and the junction held 13 bases outside the gene matches. Germline V CDR1 and CDR2: SGHDN, FVKESK. The CDR3, as DNA: TGTGCCAGCAGCCAAGATATCGCGACCAGGGACAGAAACGAGCAGTACTTC. Translation: CASSQDIATRDRNEQYF.

The chain joins TRBV7-9 to TRBJ2-3; no clear D gene. V dropped 1 base and J dropped 4 bases, with 6 bases sitting between them. The CDR3 has 13 amino acids. CDR1 is SEHNR and CDR2 is FQNEAQ in the germline V gene (reference sequence). In DNA, the CDR3 is TGTGCCAGCAGCTTAGGGGTTCCAGATACGCAGTATTTT. It is translated as CASSLGVPDTQYF. Looking up the rest from reference TRBV7-9 and TRBJ2-3 gives the full variable domain: DTGVSQNPRHKITKRGQNVTFRCDPISEHNRLYWYRQTLGQGPEFLTYFQNEAQLEKSRLLSDRFSAERPKGSFSTLEIQRTEQGDSAMYLCASSLGVPDTQYFGPGTRLTVL.

V usage is TRBV10-2 and J usage is TRBJ2-7, with D possibly being TRBD1 (6 bases). The CDR3 runs to 14 residues. The germline V gene has CDR1 WSHSY and CDR2 SAAADI. Between the trimmed V and J ends, which lost 0 bases and 2 bases, there was a span of 8 bases. For the CDR3, the DNA is TGCGCCAGCAGTGAGTCGTGGGGGCCCTACGAGCAGTACTTC. Encoded protein: CASSESWGPYEQYF.

The chain couples TRBV15 to TRBJ2-4; tentatively, D is TRBD1 or TRBD2 (6 bases each). Looked up from germline, CDR1 is LNHNV and CDR2 is YYDKDF (reference sequence). The CDR3 is made up of 16 amino acids. With 3 bases removed from V and 5 bases from J, the gap between germline ends came to 17 bases. CDR3 protein: CATSSDLRGAQNIQYF. Written as DNA, the CDR3 is TGTGCCACCAGCAGTGACCTTAGGGGGGCCCAAAACATTCAGTACTTC.

The chain has TRBV29-1 and TRBJ2-1; D might be TRBD2 (6 bases). V was shortened by 7 bases and J by 10 bases, with 17 bases between the two germline ends. Germline V gives CDR1 SQVTM, CDR2 ANQGSEA. The CDR3 consists of 12 residues. CDR3 region: CSGGLLDGEQFF. CDR3 bases: TGCAGCGGAGGACTACTCGACGGGGAGCAGTTCTTC.